This T cell receptor (beta chain) was captured in a study of blood T cell repertoires in COVID-19. Participants, 18 to 89 years old, spanned fewer than 30 US areas. Within 2 weeks of study entry, exposed participants had contacted a PCR-confirmed or clinician-diagnosed COVID-19 case. The protocol was immunoSEQ multiplex PCR, while the TCRdb copy is restricted to in-frame clones and leaves out a portion. The table has fewer than 250,000 clones, roughly 80% seen once. Sequenced input: PBMCs or T cells enriched from blood (not recorded which). This clonotype was sampled from a woman aged 40 to 50 who had been exposed to COVID-19.

The CDR3 nucleotides read TGCGCCAGCAGCTTGGTGGGTGGGGGCCCCGTCGCTTTCTTT. Its protein is CASSLVGGGPVAFF. V is TRBV5-1 and J is TRBJ1-1; possible D gene TRBD1, 6 bases. The V gene lost 0 bases and the J gene lost 11 bases, with 17 bases spanning the gap. This CDR3 is built from 14 residues. Germline-derived CDR1 and CDR2 are SGHRS and YFSETQ.